The 24 T cell receptor beta chains listed next were all sequenced from one sample in a study of blood T cell repertoires in COVID-19. Data came from immunoSEQ multiplex PCR; TCRdb stores just in-frame clones and leaves some out. The table includes about 56,000 clones, approximately 89% detected once. The material sequenced was peripheral blood. These receptors all stem from a woman in her fifties or sixties with COVID-19, enrolled during active disease.

The rearrangement uses TRBV5-4 and TRBJ2-5; TRBD2 is a possible D gene (6 bases). From germline, CDR1 is SGHNT and CDR2 YYREEE (reference sequence). This CDR3 region has 13 residues. The ends were cut back, 2 bases at V and 5 bases at J, with 10 bases in the middle. The CDR3 loop is CASSFAGYETQYF. The CDR3 DNA is TGTGCCAGCAGCTTTGCGGGGTACGAGACCCAGTACTTC.

The chain employs TRBV2 and TRBJ2-7; maybe TRBD1 (5 bases). Germline CDR1 reads SNHLY; CDR2 reads FYNNEI. Trimming took 1 base from V and 5 from J, leaving 15 bases between them. The CDR3 runs to 15 residues. In DNA, the CDR3 is TGTGCCAGCAGTGAAGGTAGGGGCGCAATAGACGAGCAGTACTTC. It codes for CASSEGRGAIDEQYF.

This clone has a handful of counts. The V gene is TRBV12-3 or TRBV12-4, the J gene TRBJ1-2; a possible D gene is TRBD1 (5 bases). Trimming removed 3 bases from V and 4 bases from J, with 9 bases in between. This CDR3 is built from 13 residues. CDR3 DNA sequence: TGTGCCAGCAGTTTCAGGGTTGTCTATGGCTACACCTTC. Protein product: CASSFRVVYGYTF.

The chain joins TRBV18 to TRBJ2-3; D is uncertain. CDR1 and CDR2 (germline): KGHSH, LQKENI. This CDR3 comprises 14 residues. V lost 5 bases to trimming and J lost 1 base, with 10 bases between them. The CDR3 coding sequence is TGTGCCAGCTCAACGTTTTCAGGCACAGATACGCAGTATTTT. Encoded protein: CASSTFSGTDTQYF.

The chain joins TRBV5-8 to TRBJ1-5; 7 positions agree with TRBD1. J gave up 5 bases and V 4 bases, and 6 bases lay outside the gene matches. This CDR3 is 14 amino acids long. CDR1 and CDR2 from the germline V gene are SGHTS and YDEGEE. CDR3 sequence reads: CASSPWDSYQPQHF. The DNA of the CDR3 is TGTGCCAGCAGCCCGTGGGACAGCTATCAGCCCCAGCATTTT.

J is TRBJ1-2 and V is TRBV7-9, with unresolved D. The CDR3 loop spans 14 amino acids. Per germline, CDR1 SEHNR and CDR2 FQNEAQ (reference sequence). The V end lost 4 bases, the J end lost 5 bases, and 14 bases lay between the germline ends. For the CDR3, the DNA is TGTGCCAGCAGCTCAGCCCTGATCGGGTATGGCTACACCTTC. Translated: CASSSALIGYGYTF.

The CDR3 bases are TGTGCCTGGAGCCCCGGACAGGGTTTGGGTGGCACTGAAGCTTTCTTT. Translating it yields CAWSPGQGLGGTEAFF. The chain combines TRBV30 with TRBJ1-1; 8 bases line up with TRBD1. The CDR3 is 16 residues long. Germline CDR1 reads GTSNPN; CDR2 reads SVGIG (reference sequence). J gave up 4 bases and V 3 bases, and 13 bases lay outside the gene matches.

The chain joins TRBV30 to TRBJ2-3; D might be TRBD1 (6 bases). Germline V gene sequence: CDR1 GTSNPN, CDR2 SVGIG (reference sequence). Deletions cut 2 bases from V and 7 bases from J, with 19 bases between. This CDR3 comprises 15 residues. CDR3 sequence reads: CAWSLAGERENTQYF. The CDR3 nucleotides read TGTGCCTGGAGTTTGGCAGGGGAAAGAGAGAATACGCAGTATTTT.

This rearrangement joins TRBV13 to TRBJ2-3; 7 nucleotides match TRBD2. The CDR3 is made up of 17 amino acids. Germline V gene sequence: CDR1 PRHDT, CDR2 FYEKMQ (reference sequence). Unmatched junction bases numbered 12, after V lost 5 bases and J lost 1 base. CDR3 residues: CASSPRTSRGRTDTQYF. The CDR3 DNA is TGTGCCAGCAGCCCCAGGACTAGTCGGGGTCGCACAGATACGCAGTATTTT.

The chain combines TRBV27 with TRBJ1-3, with TRBD1 identical over 7 bases. Germline CDR1 and CDR2: MNHEY and SMNVEV (reference sequence). With 2 bases clipped from V and 2 bases from J, the junction kept 9 bases outside the gene matches. This CDR3 comprises 17 residues. The CDR3 coding sequence is TGTGCCAGCAGTTTACGGTCTGGGCAGGGGGCTGGAAACACCATATATTTT. This gives the protein CASSLRSGQGAGNTIYF.

The chain links TRBV3-1 (or the pseudogene TRBV3-2) to TRBJ2-1; 7 positions match TRBD2. CDR3 length: 14 amino acids. The germline CDR1 and CDR2 sequences are LGHDT and YNNKEL (reference sequence). V lost 6 bases, J lost 5 bases, and 7 bases stayed unmatched. The CDR3: CASRLGTTNNEQFF. The CDR3 DNA is TGTGCCAGCAGACTAGGGACTACCAACAATGAGCAGTTCTTC.

This chain links TRBV6-2 or TRBV6-3 with TRBJ2-1, with TRBD2 matching 13 bases. Germline V lookup: CDR1 MNHEY, CDR2 SVGEGT. Trimming cost V 5 bases and J 9 bases; bases outside gene matches: 10. This CDR3 spans 16 amino acids. The CDR3 nucleotides are TGTGCCAGCAGTGATGCCGGACTAGCGGGAGCTAGTGAGCAGTTCTTC. Translation: CASSDAGLAGASEQFF.

The rearrangement joins TRBV4-3 to TRBJ1-6; no clear D gene. Germline values: CDR1 LGHNA, CDR2 YSLEER. V lost 0 bases and J 5 bases, leaving 11 bases between the germline ends. CDR3 length: 16 amino acids. CDR3 nucleotide sequence: TGCGCCAGCAGCCAAGATCTTCCACACAATAATTCACCCCTCCACTTT. Encoded protein: CASSQDLPHNNSPLHF.

The V call is TRBV3-1 (or the pseudogene TRBV3-2), the J call TRBJ1-6; D not resolved. This CDR3 comprises 13 residues. CDR1 is LGHDT, CDR2 YNNKEL, per germline (reference sequence). V lost 1 base, J lost 11 bases, and 9 bases lay in between. The CDR3 reads CASSQAAGTPLHF. In DNA, the CDR3 is TGTGCCAGCAGCCAAGCTGCCGGGACACCCCTCCACTTT.

This chain joins TRBV3-1 (or the pseudogene TRBV3-2) and TRBJ2-1; TRBD1 matches at 12 bases. Trimming at V came to 4 bases and at J to 6 bases, leaving 4 bases not matched to a gene. CDR1 LGHDT and CDR2 YNNKEL come from the germline V gene (reference sequence). This CDR3 region has 15 residues. CDR3 residues: CASSPGTGGFNEQFF. CDR3 DNA sequence: TGTGCCAGCAGCCCGGGGACAGGGGGCTTCAATGAGCAGTTCTTC.

The chain is built from TRBV5-6 and TRBJ1-5; D remains ambiguous. Germline lookup yields CDR1 SGHDT and CDR2 YYEEEE. The ends were cut back, 3 bases at V and 4 bases at J, with 17 bases in the middle. The CDR3 length is 16 residues. The chain's CDR3 is CASSSRHLGGNQPQHF. The CDR3 DNA is TGTGCCAGCAGCTCTCGACATCTGGGAGGGAATCAGCCCCAGCATTTT.

V gene TRBV4-3 combines with J gene TRBJ2-1, with D unclear. V was clipped by 1 base and J by 9 bases, with 10 bases between them. The germline V gene has CDR1 LGHNA and CDR2 YSLEER. The CDR3 totals 13 residues. CDR3 region: CASSQVLRGEQFF. CDR3 coding DNA: TGCGCCAGCAGCCAAGTTCTGCGCGGTGAGCAGTTCTTC.

The chain combines TRBV7-6 with TRBJ2-5, with D hard to call. Germline V gene sequence: CDR1 SGHVS, CDR2 FNYEAQ. V dropped 1 base and J dropped 3 bases, with 9 bases sitting between them. The CDR3 extends over 14 amino acids. CDR3 loop: CASSLEAGKETQYF. The CDR3 DNA reads as TGTGCCAGCAGCTTAGAGGCAGGAAAAGAGACCCAGTACTTC.

The V gene is TRBV18, the J gene TRBJ2-2; D is unresolved. V shed 3 bases and J shed 9 bases, with 5 bases lying between them. Germline loops: CDR1 KGHSH, CDR2 LQKENI. The CDR3 runs 11 residues. CDR3 in DNA: TGTGCCAGCTCACCGGCAAGGGAGCTGTTTTTT. Its protein is CASSPARELFF. Drawing the rest from reference TRBV18 and TRBJ2-2, the complete variable domain is NAGVMQNPRHLVRRRGQEARLRCSPMKGHSHVYWYRQLPEEGLKFMVYLQKENIIDESGMPKERFSAEFPKEGPSILRIQQVVRGDSAAYFCASSPARELFFGEGSRLTVL.

The count of this clone is one. The chain combines TRBV7-9 with TRBJ1-1; 10 bases align to TRBD1. Germline CDR1 SEHNR, CDR2 FQNEAQ (reference sequence). The CDR3 extends over 17 amino acids. V lost 5 bases to trimming and J lost 1 base; unmatched junction nucleotides: 10. CDR3 sequence reads: CASSPPGQGLGNTEAFF. The DNA for the CDR3 is TGTGCCAGCAGCCCCCCGGGACAGGGGCTGGGGAACACTGAAGCTTTCTTT.

The rearrangement uses TRBV5-5 and TRBJ1-2; TRBD1 matches 10 bases. This CDR3 has 16 amino acids. V was pared by 3 bases and J by 4 bases, with 9 bases of the junction left unmatched. Germline CDR1 and CDR2: SGHKS and YYEKEE (reference sequence). The CDR3 DNA reads as TGTGCCAGCAGCTGGGGAGACAGGGGGCCTATCTATGGCTACACCTTC. It codes for CASSWGDRGPIYGYTF.

The rearrangement joins TRBV30 to TRBJ2-1, with a weak D call TRBD2 (5 bases). V was trimmed by 5 bases and J by 9 bases, leaving 11 bases between them. The CDR3 runs 11 residues. Germline-derived CDR1 and CDR2 are GTSNPN and SVGIG (reference sequence). The CDR3 DNA reads as TGTGCCTGGTCGGCTAGCTTTGAGCAGTTCTTC. This translates into CAWSASFEQFF.

The rearrangement links TRBV9 to TRBJ1-6; D possibly corresponds to TRBD1 (5 bases). V was cut by 0 bases and J by 8 bases, with 9 bases left in between. The germline V gene encodes CDR1 SGDLS and CDR2 YYNGEE. The CDR3 length is 14 residues. Here the CDR3 reads CASSVGVGDSPLHF. In DNA form, the CDR3 reads TGTGCCAGCAGCGTAGGTGTAGGGGATTCACCCCTCCACTTT.

The rearrangement uses TRBV29-1 and TRBJ2-3, with 7 nucleotides matching TRBD2. V was clipped by 5 bases and J by 7 bases; unmatched bases: 15. Germline V lookup: CDR1 SQVTM, CDR2 ANQGSEA. CDR3 size: 15 residues. CDR3 DNA: TGCAGCGTTACAGATCGGGGCGGGAGCACCTATACGCAGTATTTT. As protein: CSVTDRGGSTYTQYF.